This TCR beta chain originates from a study of graft-versus-host responses after intestinal transplantation. Study-level information: The study gave all recipients anti-thymocyte globulin induction, then tacrolimus and steroids for 2 to 3 years.

TCRdb keeps only in-frame clones here, not all; method: immunoSEQ multiplex PCR. The data contain approximately 15,000 clones, roughly 80% of them singletons. The CDR3 length is 14 residues. The germline V gene encodes CDR1 MNHEY and CDR2 SMNVEV (reference sequence). V shed 8 bases and J shed 9 bases, with 20 bases lying between them. Broader study findings: The marrow of recipients harbored GvH clones, and ileum or blood showed some of them first. There was an association between peak levels of circulating GvH clones and early post-transplant HvG declines. Some patients had graft-donor T cell macrochimerism. In their allografts, the ratios of graft-versus-host to host-versus-graft T cell clones were high.

As for this clone: Its target is not known.

Lamina propria and intraepithelial lymphocytes were released by processing graft tissue. The chain joins TRBV27 to TRBJ1-5; possible D gene TRBD1, 5 bases. The TCR comes from a human patient who received an intestinal transplant, so some T cells may come from the graft donor. The sequencing used ileum tissue, collected about 15 weeks after intestinal transplant. The CDR3 bases are TGTGCCAGCGGGACGGGGCAGAGACGAGGGCCCCAGCATTTT. Translated: CASGTGQRRGPQHF.